This paragraph reports one T cell receptor beta chain. The entry originates in a study of blood T cell repertoires in COVID-19. Study as a whole: PBMCs, B-cell-depleted T cells, or T cells provided the cDNA or gDNA that made up the material.

Germline loops: CDR1 SGHTA, CDR2 FQGNSA. The CDR3 is 15 residues long. V lost 5 bases to trimming and J lost 4 bases, with 17 bases between them. Some clones are missing from TCRdb's copy, which holds only in-frame ones; the method was immunoSEQ multiplex PCR. The table lists under 150,000 clones, 80% to 90% of them singletons. The sequence was obtained from a human donor in a cohort sampled during active COVID-19. What was sequenced was peripheral blood. The chain uses TRBV7-2 and TRBJ1-2; D might be TRBD1 (6 bases). This chain's CDR3 is CASSPETGGGYGYTF. The CDR3 DNA follows: TGTGCCAGCAGCCCCGAGACAGGCGGAGGCTATGGCTACACCTTC.